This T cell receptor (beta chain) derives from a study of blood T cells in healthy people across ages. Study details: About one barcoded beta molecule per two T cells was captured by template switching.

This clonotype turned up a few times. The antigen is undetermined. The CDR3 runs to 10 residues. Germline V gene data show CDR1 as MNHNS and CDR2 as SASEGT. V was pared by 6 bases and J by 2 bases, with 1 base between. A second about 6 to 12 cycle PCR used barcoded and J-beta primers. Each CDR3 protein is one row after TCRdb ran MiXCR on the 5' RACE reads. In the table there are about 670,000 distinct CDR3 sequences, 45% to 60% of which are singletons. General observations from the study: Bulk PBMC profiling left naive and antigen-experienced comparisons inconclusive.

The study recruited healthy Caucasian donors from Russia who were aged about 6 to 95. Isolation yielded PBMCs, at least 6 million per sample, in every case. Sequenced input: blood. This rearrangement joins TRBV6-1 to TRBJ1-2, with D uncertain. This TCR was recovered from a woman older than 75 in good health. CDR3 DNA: TGTGCCAGCAGCAACTATGGCTACACCTTC. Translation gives CASSNYGYTF.